A single sample is the source of the 2 T cell receptor beta chains below, sequenced in a study of blood T cells in healthy people across ages. Primers used in a second PCR of about 6 to 11 cycles were a sample-barcoded 5' primer and a J-beta primer mix. One entry per CDR3 protein results from TCRdb running MiXCR on the 5' RACE reads. In the table there are fewer than 600,000 distinct CDR3 sequences, about 28% of which are singletons. These records were also assigned to another study, of T cells of mothers and their children.

Sequences were obtained from blood. Source of these receptors: a boy aged 2 to 10 in good health.

This clonotype has just a few counts. The chain employs TRBV2 and TRBJ1-5; 8 bases are shared with TRBD1. V lost 3 bases to trimming and J lost 7 bases; unmatched junction nucleotides: 8. The CDR3 covers 15 residues. Germline CDR1 and CDR2: SNHLY and FYNNEI. The CDR3: CASSESTGARQPQHF. The CDR3 DNA is TGTGCCAGCAGTGAGTCGACAGGGGCCCGGCAGCCCCAGCATTTT.

Comment on this clonotype: At one of its ends the junction is not consistent with the germline gene, which may arise from a read error. The rearrangement uses TRBV9 and TRBJ2-6; 11 bases are shared with TRBD1. CDR1 is SGDLS, CDR2 YYNGEE, per germline. The CDR3 is made up of 17 amino acids. The CDR3, as DNA: TGTGCCAGCAGCCTCTGGACAGGGGGCTCTGGGGCCGACGTCCTGACTTTC. It codes for CASSLWTGGSGADVLTF.